The clone carrying this T cell receptor (beta chain) was observed a few times. Primed by a sample-barcoded 5' primer and a J-beta primer mix, a second PCR proceeded for about 6 to 12 cycles. TCRdb called the 5' RACE reads again in MiXCR, with one record for every CDR3 protein. This table has over a million distinct CDR3 sequences, 25% appearing once. These data originate in a study of blood T cells in healthy people across ages. Germline CDR1 reads MNHNY; CDR2 reads SVGAGI (reference sequence). With 6 bases clipped from V and 4 bases from J, the junction kept 6 bases outside the gene matches. CDR3 length: 15 amino acids. The same data also contributed to another study, on T cells of mothers and their children.

This sequence originates from a girl aged 2 to 10 in good health. Source material: blood. The gene calls are TRBV6-6 and TRBJ2-2, with 9 nucleotides matching TRBD1. CDR3: CASRGDRGITGELFF. The DNA of the CDR3 is TGTGCCAGCAGGGGAGACAGGGGGATCACCGGGGAGCTGTTTTTT.